This T cell receptor beta chain is drawn from a study of T-cell reconstitution after alpha-beta-depleted transplantation in children. The CDR3 consists of 18 residues. The germline V gene has CDR1 MNHEY and CDR2 SMNVEV (reference sequence). Trimming took 5 bases from V and 0 from J; bases not matched to a gene: 15. General observations from the study: Alpha-beta T cells about two months after transplant reportedly derived from several hundred expanded graft clones. Fresh T-cell production supplied most of the T-cell counts and diversity seen one year after transplant.

Preparing the TCRbeta library involved the use of unique molecular identifiers. TCRdb called the PCR reads again in MiXCR, with one record for every CDR3 protein. Found here are 70,000 to 95,000 distinct CDR3 sequences, about a sixth of them singletons; the top ten hold about 20%. Concerning this clonotype itself: The antigen is not known.

The TCR sequence derives from a male patient aged 2 to 9 who had a stem cell transplant for acute lymphoblastic leukemia, so the T cells may come from the graft donor. The gene calls are TRBV27 and TRBJ2-7; 8 nucleotides match TRBD1. Material: PBMCs, mostly from graft donor cells, obtained 180 days after TCRalphabeta/CD19-depleted stem cell transplant. For the CDR3, the DNA is TGTGCCAGCAGTCTTACCCCCCTGGGACAGGCCTACTCCTACGAGCAGTACTTC. Translation: CASSLTPLGQAYSYEQYF.